Listed below are T cell receptor beta chains from one sample, sequenced in a study of blood T cells in healthy people across ages. Using its own MiXCR run on the 5' RACE reads, TCRdb lists one record per CDR3 protein. The sample includes 1,300,000 or so distinct CDR3 sequences, 59% seen only once; the top ten take 5% to 7%. Sequencing was done on a sample of blood. These receptors were taken from a man between 18 and 29 years old in good health. CDR3s include the opening cysteine and the closing phenylalanine or tryptophan. The order of the fields is CDR3 DNA, CDR3 protein, clone size, CDR3 length, D gene, J gene, V gene. A D gene is named only where the DNA matches it firmly. Clone size is given for some rows only: seen once, a few or many times, or a class if the clone is expanded.

TGTGCCAGCAGCCAGAAGCCCCACGGTGGGGCAGGGGGCCGGGATACGCAGTATTTT | CASSQKPHGGAGGRDTQYF | NA | 19 | TRBD1 | TRBJ2-3 | TRBV7-9
TGCAGTGCTAACCTCGGACTAGCGGGACAAGAGCAGTTCTTC | CSANLGLAGQEQFF | NA | 14 | TRBD2 | TRBJ2-1 | TRBV20-1
TGCAGTGCCGCAGCCGGGTTCCCCTACGAGCAGTACTTC | CSAAAGFPYEQYF | few | 13 | NA | TRBJ2-7 | TRBV20-1
TGTGCCAGTAGTATAGAATATTCGGTCTCCTACGAGCAGTACTTC | CASSIEYSVSYEQYF | few | 15 | NA | TRBJ2-7 | TRBV19
TGCAGTGCTAGGAAGACAGGGATGAACACTGAAGCTTTCTTT | CSARKTGMNTEAFF | NA | 14 | TRBD1 | TRBJ1-1 | TRBV20-1
TGTGCCAGCGGCGGATTGACCGGGACTGGTGAAAAACTGTTTTTT | CASGGLTGTGEKLFF | once | 15 | NA | TRBJ1-4 | TRBV6-5
TGTGCCAGCAGTGCTAGCGGGAGAGGTAAAAACATTCAGTACTTC | CASSASGRGKNIQYF | NA | 15 | TRBD2 | TRBJ2-4 | TRBV12-3/TRBV12-4
TGCAGCGTTGAGGTGGATACTGAAGCTTTCTTT | CSVEVDTEAFF | few | 11 | NA | TRBJ1-1 | TRBV29-1
TGTGCCAGCAGTTTGGCAGCGGGAGGGACCTACGAGCAGTACTTC | CASSLAAGGTYEQYF | NA | 15 | TRBD2 | TRBJ2-7 | TRBV27
TGTGCCAGCAGAGAGGCGGGGGGCCCTGAAGCTTTCTTT | CASREAGGPEAFF | NA | 13 | NA | TRBJ1-1 | TRBV6-2/TRBV6-3
TGCGCCAGCAGGGCACTCGCGGGGGGGCGGGACAATGAGCAGTTCTTC | CASRALAGGRDNEQFF | NA | 16 | TRBD2 | TRBJ2-1 | TRBV4-3
TGTGCCAGCATATCCGGGGGGACAGCTCCTTGCGAGCAGTACTTC | CASISGGTAPCEQYF | NA | 15 | NA | TRBJ2-7 | TRBV2
TGCAGTGCTAGAGCTAAGTTAAATGAGCAGTTCTTC | CSARAKLNEQFF | many | 12 | NA | TRBJ2-1 | TRBV20-1
TGTGCCAGCAGTTACAGGGGGCAAGCTTTCTTT | CASSYRGQAFF | few | 11 | TRBD1 | TRBJ1-1 | TRBV28
TGCAGCGTTGAAATCGGAAACACAGATACGCAGTATTTT | CSVEIGNTDTQYF | NA | 13 | NA | TRBJ2-3 | TRBV29-1
TGTGCCAGCAGCTTGGAGACAGGCCGCACGGAGACCCAGTACTTC | CASSLETGRTETQYF | NA | 15 | NA | TRBJ2-5 | TRBV5-8
TGTGCCATCAGTGAGTACCTCGAGGGGCAGTTTTGCGAGCAGTACTTC | CAISEYLEGQFCEQYF | NA | 16 | NA | TRBJ2-7 | TRBV10-3
TGTGCCAGCAGGCTGGGACAGTCCTCCTACGAGCAGTACTTC | CASRLGQSSYEQYF | NA | 14 | TRBD1 | TRBJ2-7 | TRBV6-2/TRBV6-3
TGCAGCGCTCCCCTCCGCCAGAGTAACACCTTC | CSAPLRQSNTF | NA | 11 | NA | TRBJ1-2 | TRBV29-1
TGCGCCAGCAGCCAAGCCTGGGCGGGACAATCCCAAGAGACCCAGTACTTC | CASSQAWAGQSQETQYF | few | 17 | NA | TRBJ2-5 | TRBV4-1
TGTGCCAGCAGCAGAGGGACGGGACCATCCTACAATGAGCAGTTCTTC | CASSRGTGPSYNEQFF | NA | 16 | NA | TRBJ2-1 | TRBV9
TGTGCCAGCAGTTACTCGTCGGTGGGGTCCTACGAGCAGTACTTC | CASSYSSVGSYEQYF | few | 15 | NA | TRBJ2-7 | TRBV6-5
TGTGCCAGCAGCTTAGATCGCCATACGCAGTATTTT | CASSLDRHTQYF | NA | 12 | NA | TRBJ2-3 | TRBV7-2
TGTGCCAGCAGCATCGAGGTTACCGGGGAGCTGTTTTTT | CASSIEVTGELFF | NA | 13 | NA | TRBJ2-2 | TRBV3-1
TGTGCCAGCAGCTTAAATTTGGCTCGTGAGACCCAGTACTTC | CASSLNLARETQYF | NA | 14 | NA | TRBJ2-5 | TRBV7-9
TGTGCCAGCAGCTTAGTGACGATCGACAGACCGAATTCACCCCTCCACTTT | CASSLVTIDRPNSPLHF | few | 17 | NA | TRBJ1-6 | TRBV11-2
TGTGCCAGCAGCCGATCGGTCGGTAGTGAGCAGTTCTTC | CASSRSVGSEQFF | few | 13 | NA | TRBJ2-1 | TRBV7-2
TGCAGTGCCCCACGCTGGGGGGACAATGAGCAGTTCTTC | CSAPRWGDNEQFF | NA | 13 | NA | TRBJ2-1 | TRBV20-1
TGTGCCATCAGTCGACAGGGGGCTATCGAGCAGTACTTC | CAISRQGAIEQYF | NA | 13 | TRBD1 | TRBJ2-7 | TRBV10-3
TGTGCCAGCAGCTTGATCGGGGCATTGCATCAAGAGACCCAGTACTTC | CASSLIGALHQETQYF | few | 16 | NA | TRBJ2-5 | TRBV7-2
TGCAGTGCTAGCTTACGGGAAACCTCGCGGGCGCATGGCTACACCTTC | CSASLRETSRAHGYTF | NA | 16 | NA | TRBJ1-2 | TRBV20-1
TGCGCCAGCAGCTTGAGTCAAGAGCTAACCTACAATGAGCAGTTCTTC | CASSLSQELTYNEQFF | once | 16 | NA | TRBJ2-1 | TRBV5-5
TGCGCCAGCAGTGAGGGGGCCCTCGGGACAGGGGGCCCAGATACGCAGTATTTT | CASSEGALGTGGPDTQYF | NA | 18 | TRBD1 | TRBJ2-3 | TRBV10-2
TGTGCCAGCAGCCCGTTAGCGGGGTTTACCGGGGAGCTGTTTTTT | CASSPLAGFTGELFF | NA | 15 | TRBD2 | TRBJ2-2 | TRBV6-2/TRBV6-3
TGTGCCAGCTCACCACCCCGGGGGGACTATGGCTACACCTTC | CASSPPRGDYGYTF | NA | 14 | NA | TRBJ1-2 | TRBV18
TGTGCCAGCAGCTCCGCCCGGGACAGTTGGAACATTCAGTACTTC | CASSSARDSWNIQYF | few | 15 | TRBD1 | TRBJ2-4 | TRBV13
TGCAGTGCTAGCCCCGGGACAGGGGGGTTAAACCAAGAGACCCAGTACTTC | CSASPGTGGLNQETQYF | NA | 17 | TRBD1 | TRBJ2-5 | TRBV20-1
TGTGCCAGCAGCCTAATTAACCGGACAGGGGGAAATTATGGCTACACCTTC | CASSLINRTGGNYGYTF | NA | 17 | TRBD1 | TRBJ1-2 | TRBV7-2
TGCAGTGCTCGCATCTCCCTCGCCAGGGAAGATGGCGAGCAGTACTTC | CSARISLAREDGEQYF | NA | 16 | NA | TRBJ2-7 | TRBV20-1
TGCAGCGCTGGACACCTCACAGATACGCAGTATTTT | CSAGHLTDTQYF | NA | 12 | NA | TRBJ2-3 | TRBV29-1
TGTGCCAGCAGTCCTGGGACAGGGTTTAACGAGCAGTACTTC | CASSPGTGFNEQYF | NA | 14 | TRBD1 | TRBJ2-7 | TRBV27
TGTGCCAGCAGCCGAACAGGGGGCGGAAAGACCCAGTACTTC | CASSRTGGGKTQYF | NA | 14 | TRBD1 | TRBJ2-5 | TRBV7-9
TGCGCCAGCAGCTTGGTAGGGACAGACCCAGATACGCAGTATTTT | CASSLVGTDPDTQYF | NA | 15 | TRBD1 | TRBJ2-3 | TRBV5-1
TGTGCCAGCAGCGTAGGGGGGACAGTGGGCACTGAAGCTTTCTTT | CASSVGGTVGTEAFF | NA | 15 | TRBD1 | TRBJ1-1 | TRBV9
TGCGCCAGCAGCCTTCTTGACCCTGGCCCCTACGAGCAGTACTTC | CASSLLDPGPYEQYF | few | 15 | NA | TRBJ2-7 | TRBV4-1
TGCAGCGTTTCTCCGACAGGGAACACTGAAGCTTTCTTT | CSVSPTGNTEAFF | few | 13 | NA | TRBJ1-1 | TRBV29-1
TGTGCCAGCAGTGGACAGGGACAGTCTGAGCAGTACTTC | CASSGQGQSEQYF | NA | 13 | TRBD1 | TRBJ2-7 | TRBV2
TGTGCCAGCAGCCAGTGGTCTAGCGGGGGGGTCAGCTCCTACGAGCAGTACTTC | CASSQWSSGGVSSYEQYF | NA | 18 | TRBD2 | TRBJ2-7 | TRBV4-2
TGTGCCACCAGCAGACCCAGGAACAATGAGCAGTTCTTC | CATSRPRNNEQFF | NA | 13 | NA | TRBJ2-1 | TRBV15
TGCAGTGCTCCAGGGGGGGTCGATGGCTACACCTTC | CSAPGGVDGYTF | NA | 12 | TRBD1 | TRBJ1-2 | TRBV20-1
TGTGCCAGCAGTGATGGGCTGCACAATGAGCAGTACTTC | CASSDGLHNEQYF | NA | 13 | NA | TRBJ2-5 | TRBV12-3/TRBV12-4